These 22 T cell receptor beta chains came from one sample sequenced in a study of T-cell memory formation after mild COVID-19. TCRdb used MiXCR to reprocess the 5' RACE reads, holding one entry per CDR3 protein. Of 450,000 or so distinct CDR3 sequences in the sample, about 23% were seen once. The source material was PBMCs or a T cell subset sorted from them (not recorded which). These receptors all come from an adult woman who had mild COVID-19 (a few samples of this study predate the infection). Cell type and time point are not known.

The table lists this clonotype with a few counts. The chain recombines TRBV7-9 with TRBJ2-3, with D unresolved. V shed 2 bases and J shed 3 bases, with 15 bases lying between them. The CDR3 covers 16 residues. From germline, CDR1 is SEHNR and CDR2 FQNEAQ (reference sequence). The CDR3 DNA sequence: TGTGCCAGCAGCTTATCCAGTGGGGAATGGACAGATACGCAGTATTTT. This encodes CASSLSSGEWTDTQYF. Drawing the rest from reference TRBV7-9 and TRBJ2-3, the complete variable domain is DTGVSQNPRHKITKRGQNVTFRCDPISEHNRLYWYRQTLGQGPEFLTYFQNEAQLEKSRLLSDRFSAERPKGSFSTLEIQRTEQGDSAMYLCASSLSSGEWTDTQYFGPGTRLTVL.

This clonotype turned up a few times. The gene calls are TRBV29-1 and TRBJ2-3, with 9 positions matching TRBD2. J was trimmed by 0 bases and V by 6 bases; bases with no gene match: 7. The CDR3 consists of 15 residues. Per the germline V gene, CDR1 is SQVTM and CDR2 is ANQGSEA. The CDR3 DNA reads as TGCAGCGTCCGAACCGGGACTAGCAGCACAGATACGCAGTATTTT. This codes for CSVRTGTSSTDTQYF.

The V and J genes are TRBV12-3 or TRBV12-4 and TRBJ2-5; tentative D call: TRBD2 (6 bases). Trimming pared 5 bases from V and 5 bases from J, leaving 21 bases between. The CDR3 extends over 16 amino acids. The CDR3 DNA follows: TGTGCCAGCAGTCTCAGCGGACGCCTCGCGGGGGAGACCCAGTACTTC. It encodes CASSLSGRLAGETQYF.

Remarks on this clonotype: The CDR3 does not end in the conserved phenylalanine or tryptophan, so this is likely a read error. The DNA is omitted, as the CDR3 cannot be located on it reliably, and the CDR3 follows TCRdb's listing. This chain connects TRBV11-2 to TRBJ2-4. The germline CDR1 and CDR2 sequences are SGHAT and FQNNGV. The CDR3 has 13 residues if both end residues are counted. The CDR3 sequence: CASSLSPFTAQFV.

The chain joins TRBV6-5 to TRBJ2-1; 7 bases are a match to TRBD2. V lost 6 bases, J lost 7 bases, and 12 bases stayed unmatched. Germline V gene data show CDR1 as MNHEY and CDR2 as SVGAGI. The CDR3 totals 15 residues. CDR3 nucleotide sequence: TGTGCCAGCAGCCTTGGGGGGGGGAATGCGAATGAGCAGTTCTTC. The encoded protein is CASSLGGGNANEQFF.

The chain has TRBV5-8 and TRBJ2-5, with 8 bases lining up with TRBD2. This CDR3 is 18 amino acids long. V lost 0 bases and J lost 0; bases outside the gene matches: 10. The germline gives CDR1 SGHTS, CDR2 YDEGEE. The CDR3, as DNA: TGTGCCAGCAGCTTGGCCCTCCGGGGGGGGACTGACCAAGAGACCCAGTACTTC. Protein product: CASSLALRGGTDQETQYF. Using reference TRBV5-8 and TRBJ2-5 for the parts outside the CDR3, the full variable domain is EAGVTQSPTHLIKTRGQQATLRCSPISGHTSVYWYQQALGLGLQFLLWYDEGEERNRGNFPPRFSGRQFPNYSSELNVNALELEDSALYLCASSLALRGGTDQETQYFGPGTRLLVL.

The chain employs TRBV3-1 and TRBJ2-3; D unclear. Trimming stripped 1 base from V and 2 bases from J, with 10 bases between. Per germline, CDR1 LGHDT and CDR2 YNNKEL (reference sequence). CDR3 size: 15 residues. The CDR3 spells CASSQVSGPTDTQYF. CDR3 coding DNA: TGTGCCAGCAGCCAAGTGTCCGGGCCCACAGATACGCAGTATTTT.

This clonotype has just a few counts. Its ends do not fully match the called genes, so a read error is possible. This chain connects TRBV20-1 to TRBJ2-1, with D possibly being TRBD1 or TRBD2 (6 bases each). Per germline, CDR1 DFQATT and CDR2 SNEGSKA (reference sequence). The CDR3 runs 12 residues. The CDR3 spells CSARVVGGRLSF. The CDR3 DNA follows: TGCAGTGCTAGAGTGGTGGGGGGCCGGTTAAGCTTC.

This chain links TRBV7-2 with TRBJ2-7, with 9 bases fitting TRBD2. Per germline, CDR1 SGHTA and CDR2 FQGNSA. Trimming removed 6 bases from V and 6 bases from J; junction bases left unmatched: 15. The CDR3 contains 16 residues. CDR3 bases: TGTGCCAGCAGACCCACCGCGGCGGGAGGGCCAGGCGAGCAGTACTTC. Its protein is CASRPTAAGGPGEQYF. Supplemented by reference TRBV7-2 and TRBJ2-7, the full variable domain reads GAGVSQSPSNKVTEKGKDVELRCDPISGHTALYWYRQSLGQGLEFLIYFQGNSAPDKSGLPSDRFSAERTGGSVSTLTIQRTQQEDSAVYLCASRPTAAGGPGEQYFGPGTRLTVT.

The CDR3 is CASSPPPWTGVESYNEQFF. DNA of the CDR3: TGTGCCAGCAGCCCGCCGCCTTGGACAGGCGTCGAATCCTACAATGAGCAGTTCTTC. This chain connects TRBV7-6 to TRBJ2-1, with 7 bases lining up with TRBD1. There are 19 residues in the CDR3. Germline-derived CDR1 and CDR2 are SGHVS and FNYEAQ. Trimming removed 5 bases from V and 1 base from J; junction bases left unmatched: 17.

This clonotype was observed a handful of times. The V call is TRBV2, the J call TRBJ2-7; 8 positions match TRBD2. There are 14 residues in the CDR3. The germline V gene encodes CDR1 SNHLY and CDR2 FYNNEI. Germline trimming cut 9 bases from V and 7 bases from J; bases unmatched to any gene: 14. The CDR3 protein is CASAGTRGVGEQYF. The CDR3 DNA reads TGTGCCAGTGCCGGGACTAGGGGGGTAGGAGAGCAGTACTTC.

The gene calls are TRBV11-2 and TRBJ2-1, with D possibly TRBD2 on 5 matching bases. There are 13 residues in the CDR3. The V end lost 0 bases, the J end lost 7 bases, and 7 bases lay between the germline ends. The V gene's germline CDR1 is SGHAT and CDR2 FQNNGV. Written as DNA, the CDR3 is TGTGCCAGCAGCTTAGAATGGAGGAATGAGCAGTTCTTC. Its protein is CASSLEWRNEQFF.

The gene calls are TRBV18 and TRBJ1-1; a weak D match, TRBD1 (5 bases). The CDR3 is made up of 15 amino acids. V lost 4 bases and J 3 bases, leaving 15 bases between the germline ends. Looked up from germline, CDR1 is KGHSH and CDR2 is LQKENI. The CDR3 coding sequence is TGTGCCAGCTCACGAGGCGCCAGGGCATACACTGAAGCTTTCTTT. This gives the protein CASSRGARAYTEAFF.

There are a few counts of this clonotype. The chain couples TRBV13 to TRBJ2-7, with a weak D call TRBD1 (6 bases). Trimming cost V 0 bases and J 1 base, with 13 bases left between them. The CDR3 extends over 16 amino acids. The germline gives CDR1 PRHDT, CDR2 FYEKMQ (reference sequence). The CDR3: CASSLGPSGQSYEQYF. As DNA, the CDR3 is TGTGCCAGCAGCTTAGGACCGTCCGGACAGTCCTACGAGCAGTACTTC.

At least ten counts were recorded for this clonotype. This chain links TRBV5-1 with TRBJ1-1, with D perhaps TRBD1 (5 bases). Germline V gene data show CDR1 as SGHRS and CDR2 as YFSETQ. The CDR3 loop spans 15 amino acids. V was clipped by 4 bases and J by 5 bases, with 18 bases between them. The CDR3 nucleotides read TGCGCCAGCAGCACCCTGGGGCAGGGACGGACTGAAGCTTTCTTT. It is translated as CASSTLGQGRTEAFF.

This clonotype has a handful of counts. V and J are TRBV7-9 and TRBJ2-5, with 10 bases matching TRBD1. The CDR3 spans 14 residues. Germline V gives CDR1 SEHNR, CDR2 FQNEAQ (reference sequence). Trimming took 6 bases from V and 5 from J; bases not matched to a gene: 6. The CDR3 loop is CASSLGQGYETQYF. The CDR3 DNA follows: TGTGCCAGCAGTCTGGGACAGGGGTATGAGACCCAGTACTTC.

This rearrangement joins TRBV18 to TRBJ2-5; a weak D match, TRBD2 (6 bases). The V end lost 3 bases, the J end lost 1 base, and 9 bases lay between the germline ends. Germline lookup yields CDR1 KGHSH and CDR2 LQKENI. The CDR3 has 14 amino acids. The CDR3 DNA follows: TGTGCCAGCTCACCTCAGGAGGGCCAAGAGACCCAGTACTTC. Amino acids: CASSPQEGQETQYF.

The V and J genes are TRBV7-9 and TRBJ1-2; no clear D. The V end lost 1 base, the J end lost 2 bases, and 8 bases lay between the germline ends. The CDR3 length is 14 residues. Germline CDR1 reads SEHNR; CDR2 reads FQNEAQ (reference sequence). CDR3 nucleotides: TGTGCCAGCAGCTTAGTGGTGAGGAACTATGGCTACACCTTC. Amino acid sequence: CASSLVVRNYGYTF.

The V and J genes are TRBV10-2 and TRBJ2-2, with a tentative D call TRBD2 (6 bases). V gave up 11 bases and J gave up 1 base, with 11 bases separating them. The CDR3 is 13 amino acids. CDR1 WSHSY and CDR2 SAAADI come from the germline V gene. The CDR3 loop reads CALRSGNTGELFF. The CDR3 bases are TGCGCCCTACGTAGCGGGAACACCGGGGAGCTGTTTTTT.

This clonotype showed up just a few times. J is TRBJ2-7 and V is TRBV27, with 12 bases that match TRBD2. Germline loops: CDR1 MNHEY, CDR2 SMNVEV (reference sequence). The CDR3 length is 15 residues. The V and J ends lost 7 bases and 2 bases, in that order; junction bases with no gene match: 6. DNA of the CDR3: TGTGCCAGCACCATGGGACTAGCGGGCCCCTACGAGCAGTACTTC. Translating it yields CASTMGLAGPYEQYF.

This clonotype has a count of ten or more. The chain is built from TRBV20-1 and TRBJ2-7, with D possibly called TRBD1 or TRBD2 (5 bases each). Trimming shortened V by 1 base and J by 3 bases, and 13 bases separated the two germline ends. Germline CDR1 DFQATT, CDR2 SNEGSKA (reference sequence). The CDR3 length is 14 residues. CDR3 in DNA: TGCAGTGCTAGAGGCCGGGACCTACTCTACGAGCAGTACTTC. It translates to CSARGRDLLYEQYF.

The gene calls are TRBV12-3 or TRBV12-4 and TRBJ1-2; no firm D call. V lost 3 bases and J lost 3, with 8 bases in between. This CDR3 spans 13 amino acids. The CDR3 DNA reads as TGTGCCAGCAGTTTTGGGAATTACTATGGCTACACCTTC. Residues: CASSFGNYYGYTF.